A selection of T cell receptor beta chains follows, all from one sample in a study of blood T cell repertoires in COVID-19. Using immunoSEQ multiplex PCR, the repertoire was profiled, and TCRdb retains in-frame clones only, with some absent. Among a few hundred thousand clones listed, about nine tenths were seen once. Material for sequencing was peripheral blood. Every receptor here comes from a woman in her 40s who had recovered from COVID-19. Each CDR3 is given with its conserved first and last residue. Each record gives: CDR3 protein, CDR3 DNA, D gene, V gene, clone size, J gene. The D gene is left open where the match is weak. The size entry is marked missing in some rows and otherwise reads once, few, many or a size class.

CDR3: CASSRPGTENEKLFF
DNA: TGTGCCAGCAGCCGCCCCGGGACAGAAAATGAAAAACTGTTTTTT
D: TRBD1
V: TRBV7-9
size: -
J: TRBJ1-4

CDR3: CAISVGEGLEAFF
DNA: TGTGCCATCAGTGTGGGAGAGGGCCTCGAAGCTTTCTTT
D: -
V: TRBV10-3
size: -
J: TRBJ1-1

CDR3: CASSQYSGTYEQYF
DNA: TGTGCCAGCAGCCAATATAGCGGGACCTACGAGCAGTACTTC
D: TRBD2
V: TRBV14
size: once
J: TRBJ2-7

CDR3: CASSLEGTDTQYF
DNA: TGTGCCAGCAGTCTCGAGGGCACAGATACGCAGTATTTT
D: -
V: TRBV12-3/TRBV12-4
size: -
J: TRBJ2-3

CDR3: CAWSGQPGSPLHF
DNA: TGTGCCTGGAGTGGACAGCCGGGCTCACCCCTCCACTTT
D: -
V: TRBV30
size: -
J: TRBJ1-6

CDR3: CSVGGSSGNTIYF
DNA: TGCAGCGTTGGCGGATCCTCTGGAAACACCATATATTTT
D: -
V: TRBV29-1
size: -
J: TRBJ1-3

CDR3: CASSETSENTGELFF
DNA: TGTGCCAGCAGCGAGACTAGCGAAAACACCGGGGAGCTGTTTTTT
D: TRBD2
V: TRBV9
size: -
J: TRBJ2-2

CDR3: CASVGDRGDPGYTGELFF
DNA: TGCGCCAGCGTAGGGGACAGGGGAGATCCGGGGTACACCGGGGAGCTGTTTTTT
D: TRBD1
V: TRBV10-2
size: -
J: TRBJ2-2

CDR3: CASAGQLGNEQFF
DNA: TGTGCCAGCGCGGGGCAGCTAGGCAATGAGCAGTTCTTC
D: -
V: TRBV6-5
size: -
J: TRBJ2-1

CDR3: CATSDSGAGGTEDTQYF
DNA: TGTGCCACCAGTGACTCCGGGGCGGGAGGGACTGAAGATACGCAGTATTTT
D: TRBD2
V: TRBV24-1
size: -
J: TRBJ2-3

CDR3: CASSSTGSTNEKLFF
DNA: TGTGCCAGCAGTTCCACAGGGTCAACTAATGAAAAACTGTTTTTT
D: -
V: TRBV11-2
size: -
J: TRBJ1-4

CDR3: CASSQGGRYSGNTIYF
DNA: TGTGCCAGCAGCCAAGGTGGGCGTTACTCTGGAAACACCATATATTTT
D: -
V: TRBV3-1/TRBV3-2
size: -
J: TRBJ1-3

CDR3: CASSVSLTRQQNEQFF
DNA: TGTGCCAGCAGCGTCAGCTTGACGCGGCAACAAAATGAGCAGTTCTTC
D: -
V: TRBV7-3
size: -
J: TRBJ2-1

CDR3: CASSPWGSGVRNLDEQFF
DNA: TGCGCCAGCAGCCCATGGGGTAGCGGGGTACGGAATCTGGACGAGCAGTTCTTC
D: TRBD2
V: TRBV4-1
size: -
J: TRBJ2-1

CDR3: CASSLGGLQETQYF
DNA: TGTGCCAGCAGCTTAGGGGGACTACAAGAGACCCAGTACTTC
D: TRBD2
V: TRBV7-2
size: -
J: TRBJ2-5

CDR3: CASSRRLAGGVKENNEQFF
DNA: TGTGCCAGCAGCCGTCGACTAGCGGGAGGCGTGAAAGAGAACAATGAGCAGTTCTTC
D: TRBD2
V: TRBV7-2
size: -
J: TRBJ2-1

CDR3: CASSTRTATNEKLFF
DNA: TGTGCCAGTAGTACCCGGACAGCTACTAATGAAAAACTGTTTTTT
D: -
V: TRBV19
size: -
J: TRBJ1-4